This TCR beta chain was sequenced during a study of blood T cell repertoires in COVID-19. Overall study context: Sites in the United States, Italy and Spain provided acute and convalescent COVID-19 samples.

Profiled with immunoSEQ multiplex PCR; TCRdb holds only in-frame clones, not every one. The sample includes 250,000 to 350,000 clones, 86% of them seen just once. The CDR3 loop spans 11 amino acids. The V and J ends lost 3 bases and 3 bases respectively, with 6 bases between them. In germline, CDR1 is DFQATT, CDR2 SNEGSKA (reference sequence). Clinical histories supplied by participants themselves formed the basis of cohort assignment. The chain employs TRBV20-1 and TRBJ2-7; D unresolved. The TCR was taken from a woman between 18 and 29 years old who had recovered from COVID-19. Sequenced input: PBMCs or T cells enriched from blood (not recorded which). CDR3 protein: CSARISYEQYF. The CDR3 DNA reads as TGCAGTGCTAGGATCAGCTACGAGCAGTACTTC.